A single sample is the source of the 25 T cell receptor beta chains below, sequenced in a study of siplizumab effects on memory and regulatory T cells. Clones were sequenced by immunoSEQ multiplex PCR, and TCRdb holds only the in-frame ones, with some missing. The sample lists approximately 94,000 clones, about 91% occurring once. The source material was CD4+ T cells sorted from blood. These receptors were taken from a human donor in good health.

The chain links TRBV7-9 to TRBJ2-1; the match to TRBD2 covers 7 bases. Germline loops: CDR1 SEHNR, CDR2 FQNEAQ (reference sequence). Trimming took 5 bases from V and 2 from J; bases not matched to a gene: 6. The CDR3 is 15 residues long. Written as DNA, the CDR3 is TGTGCCAGCAGCCTGGGGGGGGAACCCTACAATGAGCAGTTCTTC. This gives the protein CASSLGGEPYNEQFF.

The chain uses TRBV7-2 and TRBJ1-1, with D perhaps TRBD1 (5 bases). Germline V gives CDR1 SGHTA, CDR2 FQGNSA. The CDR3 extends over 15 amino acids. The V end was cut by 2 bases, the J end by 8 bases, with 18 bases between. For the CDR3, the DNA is TGTGCCAGCAGCTTAATGCCGAAGGGGTTGGCGGAAGCTTTCTTT. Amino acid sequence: CASSLMPKGLAEAFF.

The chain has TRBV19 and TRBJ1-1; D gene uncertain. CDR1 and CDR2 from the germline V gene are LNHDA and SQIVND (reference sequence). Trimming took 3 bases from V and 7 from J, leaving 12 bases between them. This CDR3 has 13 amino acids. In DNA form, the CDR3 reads TGTGCCAGTAGTATGGTCGTTCGAGATGAAGCTTTCTTT. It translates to CASSMVVRDEAFF.

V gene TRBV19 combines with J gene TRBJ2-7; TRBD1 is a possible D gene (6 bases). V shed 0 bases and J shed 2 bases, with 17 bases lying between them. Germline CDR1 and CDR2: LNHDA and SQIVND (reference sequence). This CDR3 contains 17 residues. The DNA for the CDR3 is TGTGCCAGTAGTATAGATGCGGAACAGGGTTATCCCTACGAGCAGTACTTC. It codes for CASSIDAEQGYPYEQYF.

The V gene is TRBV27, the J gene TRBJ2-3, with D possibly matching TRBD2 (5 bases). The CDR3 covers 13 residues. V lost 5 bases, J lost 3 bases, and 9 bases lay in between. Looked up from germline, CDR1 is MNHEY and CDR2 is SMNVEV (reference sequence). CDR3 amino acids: CASSLEGTDTQYF. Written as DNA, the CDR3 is TGTGCCAGCAGTCTAGAGGGAACAGATACGCAGTATTTT.

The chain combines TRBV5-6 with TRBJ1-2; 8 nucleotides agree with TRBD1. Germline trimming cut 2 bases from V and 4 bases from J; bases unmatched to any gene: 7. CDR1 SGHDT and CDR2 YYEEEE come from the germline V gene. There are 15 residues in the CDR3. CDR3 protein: CASSFRDRSFYGYTF. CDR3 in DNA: TGTGCCAGCAGCTTTCGGGACAGGAGTTTCTATGGCTACACCTTC.

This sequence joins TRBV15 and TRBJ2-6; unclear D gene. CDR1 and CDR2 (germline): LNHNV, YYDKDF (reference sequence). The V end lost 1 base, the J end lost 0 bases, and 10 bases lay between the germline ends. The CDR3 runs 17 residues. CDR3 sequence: CATSRGVLNSGANVLTF. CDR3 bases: TGTGCCACCAGCAGAGGGGTACTCAACTCTGGGGCCAACGTCCTGACTTTC.

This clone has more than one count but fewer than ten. CDR3 in amino acids: CASSLMGDRVNEQFF. The CDR3 DNA reads as TGCGCCAGCAGCTTAATGGGGGACAGGGTGAATGAGCAGTTCTTC. This chain connects TRBV5-1 to TRBJ2-1, with 9 nucleotides matching TRBD1. The junction had 7 bases not matched to a gene; V was cut back by 2 bases and J by 7 bases. The germline V gene encodes CDR1 SGHRS and CDR2 YFSETQ. The CDR3 extends over 15 amino acids.

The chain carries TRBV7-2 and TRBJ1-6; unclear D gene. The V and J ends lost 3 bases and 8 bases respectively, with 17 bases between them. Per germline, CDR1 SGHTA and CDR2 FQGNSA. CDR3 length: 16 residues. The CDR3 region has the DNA TGTGCCAGCAGCTTCGGCCGTACTTACGTTCATTCACCCCTCCACTTT. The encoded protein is CASSFGRTYVHSPLHF.

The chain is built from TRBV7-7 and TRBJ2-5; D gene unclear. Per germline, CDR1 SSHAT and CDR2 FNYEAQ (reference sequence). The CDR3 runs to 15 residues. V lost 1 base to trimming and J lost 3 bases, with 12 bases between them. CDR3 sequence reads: CASSLGGSWKETQYF. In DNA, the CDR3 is TGTGCCAGCAGCTTAGGTGGGTCGTGGAAAGAGACCCAGTACTTC.

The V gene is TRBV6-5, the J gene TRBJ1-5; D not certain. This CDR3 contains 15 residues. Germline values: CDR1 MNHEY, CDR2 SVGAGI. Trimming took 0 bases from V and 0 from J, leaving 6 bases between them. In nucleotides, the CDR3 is TGTGCCAGCAGTTACTCAATGGTTAGCAATCAGCCCCAGCATTTT. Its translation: CASSYSMVSNQPQHF.

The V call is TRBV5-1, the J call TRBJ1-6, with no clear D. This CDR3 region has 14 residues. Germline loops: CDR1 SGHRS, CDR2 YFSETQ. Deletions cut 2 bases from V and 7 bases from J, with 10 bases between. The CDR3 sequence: CASSFAGRNSPLHF. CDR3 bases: TGCGCCAGCAGCTTTGCGGGCCGCAATTCACCCCTCCACTTT.

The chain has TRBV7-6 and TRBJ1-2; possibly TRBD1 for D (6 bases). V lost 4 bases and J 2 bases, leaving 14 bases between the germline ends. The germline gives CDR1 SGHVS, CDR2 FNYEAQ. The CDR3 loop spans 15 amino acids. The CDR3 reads CASSSRTVGNYGYTF. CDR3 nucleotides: TGTGCCAGCAGCTCCCGGACAGTCGGGAACTATGGCTACACCTTC.

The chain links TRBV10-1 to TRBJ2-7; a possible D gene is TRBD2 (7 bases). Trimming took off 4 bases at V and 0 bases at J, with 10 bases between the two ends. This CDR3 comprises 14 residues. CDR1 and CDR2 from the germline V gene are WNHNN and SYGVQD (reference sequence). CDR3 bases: TGCGCCAGCAGTGCGCGGGGGCCCTCCTACGAGCAGTACTTC. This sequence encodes CASSARGPSYEQYF.

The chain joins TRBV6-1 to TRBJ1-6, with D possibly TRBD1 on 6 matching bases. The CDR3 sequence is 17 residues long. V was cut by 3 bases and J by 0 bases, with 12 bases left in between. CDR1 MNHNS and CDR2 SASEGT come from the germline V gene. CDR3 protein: CASSERGLSSYNSPLHF. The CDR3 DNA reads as TGTGCCAGCAGTGAGAGGGGGTTAAGCTCCTATAATTCACCCCTCCACTTT.

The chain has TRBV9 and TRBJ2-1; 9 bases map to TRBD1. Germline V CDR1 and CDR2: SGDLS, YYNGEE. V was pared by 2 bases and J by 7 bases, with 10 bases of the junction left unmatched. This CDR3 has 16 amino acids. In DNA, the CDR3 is TGTGCCAGCAGCGTGCGTGGGGACAGGGCATGGAATGAGCAGTTCTTC. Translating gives CASSVRGDRAWNEQFF.

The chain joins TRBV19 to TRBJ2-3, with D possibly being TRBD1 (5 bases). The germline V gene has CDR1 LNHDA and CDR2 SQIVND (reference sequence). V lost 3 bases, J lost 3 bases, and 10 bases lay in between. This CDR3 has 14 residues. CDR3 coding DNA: TGTGCCAGTAGTATCTCAGGGTCGACAGATACGCAGTATTTT. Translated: CASSISGSTDTQYF.

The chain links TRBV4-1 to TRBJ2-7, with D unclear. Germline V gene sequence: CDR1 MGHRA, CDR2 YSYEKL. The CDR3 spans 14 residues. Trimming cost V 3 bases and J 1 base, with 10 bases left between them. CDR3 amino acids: CASSHYQASYEQYF. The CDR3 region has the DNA TGCGCCAGCAGCCATTATCAGGCGTCCTACGAGCAGTACTTC.

The CDR3 sequence: CASSLAGDEQYF. The CDR3 DNA follows: TGTGCCAGCAGCTTAGCTGGAGACGAGCAGTACTTC. The chain joins TRBV11-2 to TRBJ2-7; D not certain. Germline assignment: CDR1 SGHAT and CDR2 FQNNGV. V gave up 1 base and J gave up 5 bases, with 6 bases separating them. This CDR3 contains 12 residues.

The CDR3 nucleotides are TGTGCCAGCAGCCAGATCGGTCCCGGGGCCAACGTCCTGACTTTC. Amino acid sequence: CASSQIGPGANVLTF. The chain has TRBV5-6 and TRBJ2-6; D not resolved. CDR3 length: 15 residues. The V and J ends lost 4 bases and 4 bases respectively, with 12 bases between them. Germline CDR1 SGHDT, CDR2 YYEEEE.

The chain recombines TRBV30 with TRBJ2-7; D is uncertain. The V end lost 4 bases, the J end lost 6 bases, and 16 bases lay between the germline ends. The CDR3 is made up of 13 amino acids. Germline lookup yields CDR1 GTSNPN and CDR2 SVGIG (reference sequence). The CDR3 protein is CAWKEMRAGEQYF. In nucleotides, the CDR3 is TGTGCCTGGAAGGAAATGCGTGCAGGCGAGCAGTACTTC. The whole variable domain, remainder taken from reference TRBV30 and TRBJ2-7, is SQTIHQWPATLVQPVGSPLSLECTVEGTSNPNLYWYRQAAGRGLQLLFYSVGIGQISSEVPQNLSASRPQDRQFILSSKKLLLSDSGFYLCAWKEMRAGEQYFGPGTRLTVT.

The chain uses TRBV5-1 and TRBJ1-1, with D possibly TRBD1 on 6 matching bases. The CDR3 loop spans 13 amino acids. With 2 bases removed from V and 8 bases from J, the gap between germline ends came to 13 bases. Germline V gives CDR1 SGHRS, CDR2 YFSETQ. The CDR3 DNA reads TGCGCCAGCAGCTTAGGACAACAGGGAGAAGCTTTCTTT. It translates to CASSLGQQGEAFF. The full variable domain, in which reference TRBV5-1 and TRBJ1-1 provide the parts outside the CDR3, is KAGVTQTPRYLIKTRGQQVTLSCSPISGHRSVSWYQQTPGQGLQFLFEYFSETQRNKGNFPGRFSGRQFSNSRSEMNVSTLELGDSALYLCASSLGQQGEAFFGQGTRLTVV.

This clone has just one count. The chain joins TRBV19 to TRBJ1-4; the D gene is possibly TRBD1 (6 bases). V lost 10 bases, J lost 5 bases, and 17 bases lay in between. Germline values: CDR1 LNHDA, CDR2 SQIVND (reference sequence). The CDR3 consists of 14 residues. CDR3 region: CATQFRGGNEKLFF. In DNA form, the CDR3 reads TGTGCCACCCAGTTCAGGGGTGGAAATGAAAAACTGTTTTTT.

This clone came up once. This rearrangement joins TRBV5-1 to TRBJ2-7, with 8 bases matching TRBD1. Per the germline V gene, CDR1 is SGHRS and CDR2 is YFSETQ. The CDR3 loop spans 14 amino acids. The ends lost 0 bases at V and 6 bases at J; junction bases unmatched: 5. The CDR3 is CASSLGQGKGEQYF. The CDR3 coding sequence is TGCGCCAGCAGCTTGGGACAGGGGAAGGGCGAGCAGTACTTC.

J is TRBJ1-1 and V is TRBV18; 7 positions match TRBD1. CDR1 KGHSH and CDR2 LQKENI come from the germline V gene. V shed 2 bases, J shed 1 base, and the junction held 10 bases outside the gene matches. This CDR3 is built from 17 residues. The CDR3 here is CASSPTQPGTANTEAFF. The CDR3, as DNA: TGTGCCAGCTCACCAACACAGCCCGGGACAGCGAACACTGAAGCTTTCTTT.